This TCR beta chain was identified in a study of blood T cell repertoires in COVID-19. Per germline, CDR1 LNHDA and CDR2 SQIVND (reference sequence). The CDR3 consists of 16 residues. V lost 4 bases, J lost 5 bases, and 7 bases stayed unmatched. Original processing notes: Nucleated cell number was recorded as an estimate derived from reference gene primer amplification. Produced via immunoSEQ multiplex PCR; TCRdb's table is partial and in-frame only. The DNA was the basis for D and trimming; V, J and clone size are from that table. The data contain approximately 300,000 clones, roughly 90% of them singletons.

Sequences were obtained from peripheral blood. The V gene is TRBV19, the J gene TRBJ2-1, with TRBD2 identical over 11 bases. This TCR came from a woman aged 25 to 39 with COVID-19, enrolled during active disease. The CDR3 region is CASSTNPGLADNEQFF. The DNA for the CDR3 is TGTGCCAGTAGTACCAACCCGGGACTAGCGGACAATGAGCAGTTCTTC.